This T cell receptor (beta chain) derives from a study of breast tumors, draining lymph nodes, adjacent tissues. Study-wide results and limits: Data only fit, rather than demonstrated, lymph node origin of most tumor T cells. Most tumor T cells seemingly derive from lymph node, then expand in tumor. Compared with basal-like, luminal-like tumors shared significantly more repertoire with nontumor tissue. Compared with lymph nodes, tumors were less diverse; compared with nontumor tissue, more.

As regards this clonotype: The antigen is not known.

Breast cancer patients provided tissue from their axillary draining lymph nodes. The CDR3 has 14 residues. Germline values: CDR1 SGHAT, CDR2 FQNNGV. Between the trimmed V and J ends, which lost 5 bases and 2 bases, there was a span of 13 bases. TCRdb recomputed calls from the multiplex PCR reads with MiXCR, one row per CDR3 protein. The sample contains 90,000 to 120,000 distinct CDR3 sequences, approximately 22% of which appear only once. The rearrangement links TRBV11-2 to TRBJ2-7; D tentatively reads TRBD1 or TRBD2 (5 bases each). The source of this sequence is a female donor with breast cancer. Some clones in this sample may be carry-over from other donors' samples. Sequenced: axillary lymph node tissue. The CDR3 protein is CASSATGLPYEQYF. The DNA for the CDR3 is TGTGCCAGCAGCGCTACAGGACTCCCCTACGAGCAGTACTTC.